This T cell receptor (beta chain) was obtained from a study of shared clonotypes between healthy human individuals. Study context: The plates for each donor numbered three CD4 naive, three CD4 memory, two CD8 naive and one CD8 memory.

CDR1 is SQVTM and CDR2 is ANQGSEA in the germline V gene. Trimming left V 7 bases short and J 0 bases short, with 12 bases between. This CDR3 contains 13 residues. Study-level points and caveats: Limitation of the genetic and exposure-history diversity represented came from the few donors.

In regard to this clone: No antigen is known for it.

The sorted-subset replicate PCRs were given roughly 190 ng DNA, which is 30,000 or so T cell genomes. Clones were sequenced by immunoSEQ multiplex PCR, and TCRdb holds only the in-frame ones, with some missing. The sample carries more than 500,000 clones, about 96% recorded once. The receptor was derived from a woman between 25 and 40 years old in good health. Material: naive CD4+ T cells sorted from blood. Subset described: CD45RA+ positively selected. The chain recombines TRBV29-1 with TRBJ2-5; unclear D gene. The CDR3 protein is CSAPADNQETQYF. The CDR3 DNA sequence: TGCAGCGCTCCGGCAGATAACCAAGAGACCCAGTACTTC.